This T cell receptor (beta chain) was recovered during a study of blood T cell repertoires in COVID-19. This table comes from immunoSEQ multiplex PCR, and its TCRdb copy is limited to in-frame clones, with some not included. Of roughly 230,000 clones in the sample, approximately 80% were seen once. This CDR3 has 11 residues. Trimming removed 6 bases at V and 7 bases at J, with 9 bases between. Germline CDR1 reads LNHDA; CDR2 reads SQIVND (reference sequence). The chain uses TRBV19 and TRBJ1-2; D is ambiguous. The sequence came from an elderly woman with COVID-19, enrolled during active disease. The sequenced sample consisted of peripheral blood. The chain's CDR3 is CASSALGGYTF. The CDR3 nucleotides are TGTGCCAGTAGCGCACTTGGTGGCTACACCTTC.